This entry lists 5 T cell receptor beta chains sequenced from one sample in a study of patients with pleural tuberculosis. TCRdb analysed the reads with MiXCR anew, one entry per CDR3 protein. The repertoire holds under 55,000 distinct CDR3 sequences, 6% to 8% seen once, with about 17% in the top ten. The receptors were gathered from a human donor with pleural tuberculosis.

This clonotype was counted at least ten times. The V and J genes are TRBV28 and TRBJ2-2; D possibly corresponds to TRBD1 (5 bases). CDR1 MDHEN and CDR2 SYDVKM come from the germline V gene. The CDR3 has 17 residues. V was cut by 0 bases and J by 4 bases, with 15 bases left in between. The CDR3 sequence: CASSLWSGRVGTGELFF. The CDR3 DNA sequence: TGTGCCAGCAGTTTATGGTCGGGCAGGGTGGGCACCGGGGAGCTGTTTTTT. Using reference TRBV28 and TRBJ2-2 for the parts outside the CDR3, the full variable domain is DVKVTQSSRYLVKRTGEKVFLECVQDMDHENMFWYRQDPGLGLRLIYFSYDVKMKEKGDIPEGYSVSREKKERFSLILESASTNQTSMYLCASSLWSGRVGTGELFFGEGSRLTVL.

The sample holds many counts of this clonotype. As DNA, the CDR3 is TGCAGTGCCGGCGGGCGACCGGGAAACACCATATATTTT. It encodes CSAGGRPGNTIYF. V usage is TRBV20-1 and J usage is TRBJ1-3, with D unresolved. The CDR3 is made up of 13 amino acids. Germline-derived CDR1 and CDR2 are DFQATT and SNEGSKA (reference sequence). V lost 6 bases and J lost 4, with 13 bases in between.

This clonotype was recorded at least ten times. This rearrangement joins TRBV20-1 to TRBJ1-2; D not certain. CDR1 and CDR2 from the germline V gene are DFQATT and SNEGSKA (reference sequence). The CDR3 covers 14 residues. V shed 0 bases and J shed 4 bases, with 12 bases lying between them. CDR3 nucleotides: TGCAGTGCTAGAGATCAGGAGGGAGGCTATGGCTACACCTTC. Its translation is CSARDQEGGYGYTF.

This clonotype was counted many times. This rearrangement joins TRBV2 to TRBJ1-1, with D hard to call. CDR3 length: 11 amino acids. The germline V gene has CDR1 SNHLY and CDR2 FYNNEI. V lost 6 bases and J 10 bases, leaving 12 bases between the germline ends. This chain's CDR3 is CASSPPGGAFF. CDR3 sequence (DNA): TGTGCCAGCAGCCCCCCGGGAGGAGCTTTCTTT. The variable domain in full, with the rest retrieved from reference TRBV2 and TRBJ1-1, is EPEVTQTPSHQVTQMGQEVILRCVPISNHLYFYWYRQILGQKVEFLVSFYNNEISEKSEIFDDQFSVERPDGSNFTLKIRSTKLEDSAMYFCASSPPGGAFFGQGTRLTVV.

This clonotype was seen a handful of times. CDR3 DNA sequence: TGTGCCAGCAGCTTAGGGGCGGACAGGAGAGAGACCCAGTACTTC. It translates to CASSLGADRRETQYF. The chain carries TRBV11-2 and TRBJ2-5, with 7 bases lining up with TRBD1. This CDR3 spans 15 amino acids. Germline V lookup: CDR1 SGHAT, CDR2 FQNNGV. The J segment lost 4 bases and the V segment lost 1 base, leaving 6 bases of the junction unmatched.